The sequence of this TCR beta chain was determined in a study of blood T cell repertoires in COVID-19. Study-wide background: Nucleic acid was either cDNA or gDNA, and it came from T cells, B-cell-depleted T cells, or PBMCs.

The V end was cut by 4 bases, the J end by 3 bases, with 13 bases between. Germline V CDR1 and CDR2: LGHDT, YNNKEL (reference sequence). The CDR3 has 14 amino acids. Clones were read by immunoSEQ multiplex PCR, and TCRdb kept only the in-frame ones, dropping some. The sample holds fewer than 200,000 clones, around 87% seen once. This rearrangement joins TRBV3-1 (or the pseudogene TRBV3-2) to TRBJ2-7; maybe TRBD1 (7 bases). The sample taken for sequencing was peripheral blood. The sequence was collected from a woman aged 65 to 85 with COVID-19, enrolled during active disease. CDR3 amino acids: CASSRDSGRYEQYF. CDR3 coding DNA: TGTGCCAGCAGCCGGGACAGCGGGCGCTACGAGCAGTACTTC.